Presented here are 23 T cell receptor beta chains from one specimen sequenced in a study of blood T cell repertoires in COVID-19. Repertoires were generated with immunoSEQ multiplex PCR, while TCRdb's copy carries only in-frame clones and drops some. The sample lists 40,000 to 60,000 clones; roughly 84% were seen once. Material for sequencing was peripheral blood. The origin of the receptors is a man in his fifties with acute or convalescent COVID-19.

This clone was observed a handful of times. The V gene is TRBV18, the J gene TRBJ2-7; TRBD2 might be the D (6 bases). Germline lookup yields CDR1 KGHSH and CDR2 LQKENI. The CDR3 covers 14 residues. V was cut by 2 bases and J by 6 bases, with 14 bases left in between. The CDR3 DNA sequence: TGTGCCAGCTCACCAGGCGGGGTGGCAGCCGAGCAGTACTTC. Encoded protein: CASSPGGVAAEQYF.

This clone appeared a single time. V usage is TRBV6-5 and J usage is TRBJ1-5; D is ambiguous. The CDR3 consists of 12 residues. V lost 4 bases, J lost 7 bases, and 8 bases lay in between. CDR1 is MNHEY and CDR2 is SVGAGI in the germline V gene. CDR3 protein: CASSSAGQPQHF. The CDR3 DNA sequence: TGTGCCAGCAGTTCGGCCGGGCAGCCCCAGCATTTT.

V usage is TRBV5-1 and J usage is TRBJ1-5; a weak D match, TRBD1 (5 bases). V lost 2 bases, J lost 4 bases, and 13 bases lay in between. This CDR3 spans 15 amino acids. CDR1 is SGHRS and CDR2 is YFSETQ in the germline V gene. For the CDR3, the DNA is TGCGCCAGCAGCTTCGACGGGGGTTCGAATCAGCCCCAGCATTTT. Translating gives CASSFDGGSNQPQHF.

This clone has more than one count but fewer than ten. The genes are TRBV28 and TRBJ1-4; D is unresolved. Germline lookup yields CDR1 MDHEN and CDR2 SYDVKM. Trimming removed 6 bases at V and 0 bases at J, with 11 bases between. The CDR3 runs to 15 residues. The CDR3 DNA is TGTGCCAGCAGGGTGGCTGAAACAACTAATGAAAAACTGTTTTTT. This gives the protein CASRVAETTNEKLFF.

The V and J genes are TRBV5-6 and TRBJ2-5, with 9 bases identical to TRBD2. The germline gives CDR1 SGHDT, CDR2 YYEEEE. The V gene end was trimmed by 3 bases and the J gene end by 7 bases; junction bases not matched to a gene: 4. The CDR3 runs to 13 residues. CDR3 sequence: CASSSGLAVTQYF. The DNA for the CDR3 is TGTGCCAGCAGCTCGGGACTAGCCGTGACCCAGTACTTC.

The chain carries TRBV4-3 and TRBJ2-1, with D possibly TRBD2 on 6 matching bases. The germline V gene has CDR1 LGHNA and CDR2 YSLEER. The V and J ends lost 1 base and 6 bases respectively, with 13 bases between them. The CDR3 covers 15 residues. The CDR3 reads CASSQGGGTSNEQFF. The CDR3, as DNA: TGCGCCAGCAGCCAAGGGGGCGGGACGTCCAATGAGCAGTTCTTC.

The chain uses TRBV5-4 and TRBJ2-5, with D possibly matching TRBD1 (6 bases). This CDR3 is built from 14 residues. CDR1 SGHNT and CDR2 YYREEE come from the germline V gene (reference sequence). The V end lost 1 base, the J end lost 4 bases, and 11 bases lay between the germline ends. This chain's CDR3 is CASSLRQGLETQYF. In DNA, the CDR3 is TGTGCCAGCAGCTTGAGGCAGGGGTTAGAGACCCAGTACTTC. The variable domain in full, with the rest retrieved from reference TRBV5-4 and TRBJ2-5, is ETGVTQSPTHLIKTRGQQVTLRCSSQSGHNTVSWYQQALGQGPQFIFQYYREEENGRGNFPPRFSGLQFPNYSSELNVNALELDDSALYLCASSLRQGLETQYFGPGTRLLVL.

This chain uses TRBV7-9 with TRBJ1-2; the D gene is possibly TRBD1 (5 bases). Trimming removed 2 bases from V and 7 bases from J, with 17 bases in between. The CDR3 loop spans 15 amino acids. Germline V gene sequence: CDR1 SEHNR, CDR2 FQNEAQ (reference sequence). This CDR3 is CASSLSRALSGGYTF. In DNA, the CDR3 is TGTGCCAGCAGCTTAAGCAGGGCGTTATCGGGTGGCTACACCTTC.

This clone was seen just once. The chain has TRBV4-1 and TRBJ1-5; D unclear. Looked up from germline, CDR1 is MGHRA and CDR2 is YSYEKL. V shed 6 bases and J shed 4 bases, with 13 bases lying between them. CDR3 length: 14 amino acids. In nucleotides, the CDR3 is TGCGCCAGCAGTCTTTCGCGGGGTAATCAGCCCCAGCATTTT. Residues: CASSLSRGNQPQHF.

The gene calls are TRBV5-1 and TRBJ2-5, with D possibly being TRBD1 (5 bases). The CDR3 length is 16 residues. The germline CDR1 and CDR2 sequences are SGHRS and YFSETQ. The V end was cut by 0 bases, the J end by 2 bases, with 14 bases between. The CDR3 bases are TGCGCCAGCAGCTTGGCCAGGGTCCTAACTCAAGAGACCCAGTACTTC. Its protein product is CASSLARVLTQETQYF.

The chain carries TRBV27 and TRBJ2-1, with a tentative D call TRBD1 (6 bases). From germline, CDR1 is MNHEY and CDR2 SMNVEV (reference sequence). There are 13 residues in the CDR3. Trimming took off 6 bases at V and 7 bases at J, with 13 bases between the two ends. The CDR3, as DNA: TGTGCCAGCAGGCGAGAAGGGGGAAATGAGCAGTTCTTC. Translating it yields CASRREGGNEQFF.

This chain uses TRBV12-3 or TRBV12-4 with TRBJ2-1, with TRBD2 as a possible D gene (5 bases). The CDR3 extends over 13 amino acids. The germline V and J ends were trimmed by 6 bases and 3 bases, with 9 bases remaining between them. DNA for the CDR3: TGTGCCAGCAGCCATACTAGCTACAATGAGCAGTTCTTC. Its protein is CASSHTSYNEQFF.

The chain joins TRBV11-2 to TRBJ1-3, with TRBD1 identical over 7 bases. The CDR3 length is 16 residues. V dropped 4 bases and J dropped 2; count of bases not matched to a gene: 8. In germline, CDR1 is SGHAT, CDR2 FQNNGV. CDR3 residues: CASSSRTGVPGNTIYF. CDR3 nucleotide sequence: TGTGCCAGCAGCTCCAGGACAGGAGTCCCTGGAAACACCATATATTTT.

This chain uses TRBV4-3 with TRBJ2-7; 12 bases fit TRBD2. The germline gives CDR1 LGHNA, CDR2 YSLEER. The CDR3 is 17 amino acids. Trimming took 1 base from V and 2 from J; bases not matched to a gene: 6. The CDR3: CASSQGRGLAGTYEQYF. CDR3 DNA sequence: TGCGCCAGCAGCCAAGGGAGAGGACTAGCGGGAACCTACGAGCAGTACTTC.

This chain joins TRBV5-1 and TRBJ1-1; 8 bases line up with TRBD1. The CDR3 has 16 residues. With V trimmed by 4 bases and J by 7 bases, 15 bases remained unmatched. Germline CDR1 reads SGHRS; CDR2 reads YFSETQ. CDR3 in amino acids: CASSGGTGPLRIEAFF. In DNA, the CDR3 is TGCGCCAGCAGCGGCGGGACAGGACCTCTTCGTATTGAAGCTTTCTTT.

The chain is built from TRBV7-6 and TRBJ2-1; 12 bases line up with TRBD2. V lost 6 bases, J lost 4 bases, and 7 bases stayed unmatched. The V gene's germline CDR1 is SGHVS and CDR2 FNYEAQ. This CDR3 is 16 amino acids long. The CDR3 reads CASRPTSGGTYNEQFF. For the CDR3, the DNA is TGTGCCAGCAGGCCTACTAGCGGGGGGACATACAATGAGCAGTTCTTC.

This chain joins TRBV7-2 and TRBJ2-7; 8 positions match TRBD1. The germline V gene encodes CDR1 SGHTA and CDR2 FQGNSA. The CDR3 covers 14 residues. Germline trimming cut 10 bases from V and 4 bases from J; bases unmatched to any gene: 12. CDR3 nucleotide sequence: TGTGCCACCCCACCCCCAGGGGGCTCTTACGAGCAGTACTTC. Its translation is CATPPPGGSYEQYF.

This CDR3 is CASSQAEGKGQPQHF. In nucleotides, the CDR3 is TGCGCCAGCAGCCAAGCAGAGGGTAAGGGCCAGCCCCAGCATTTT. V is TRBV4-3 and J is TRBJ1-5; D unclear. The CDR3 spans 15 residues. V was trimmed by 1 base and J by 7 bases, leaving 14 bases between them. Germline CDR1 is LGHNA and CDR2 is YSLEER.

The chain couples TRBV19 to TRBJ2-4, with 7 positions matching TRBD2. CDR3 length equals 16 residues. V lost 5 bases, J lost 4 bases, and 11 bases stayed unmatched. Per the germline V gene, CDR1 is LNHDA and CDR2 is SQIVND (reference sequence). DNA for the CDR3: TGTGCCAGTAGTGAACGGGGGACTAAGGGGAAAAACATTCAGTACTTC. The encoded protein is CASSERGTKGKNIQYF.

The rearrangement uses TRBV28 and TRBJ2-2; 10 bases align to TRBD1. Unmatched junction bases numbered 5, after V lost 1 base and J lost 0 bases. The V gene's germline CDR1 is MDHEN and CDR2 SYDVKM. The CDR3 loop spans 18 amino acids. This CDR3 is CASSLSGTGVPNTGELFF. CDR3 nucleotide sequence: TGTGCCAGCAGTTTATCCGGGACAGGGGTCCCGAACACCGGGGAGCTGTTTTTT.

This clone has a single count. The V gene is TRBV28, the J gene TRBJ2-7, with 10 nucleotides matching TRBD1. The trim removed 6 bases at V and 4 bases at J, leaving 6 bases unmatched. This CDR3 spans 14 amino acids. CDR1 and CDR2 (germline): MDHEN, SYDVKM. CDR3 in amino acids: CASSPRDRGYEQYF. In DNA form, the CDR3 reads TGTGCCAGCAGCCCCCGGGACAGGGGATACGAGCAGTACTTC.

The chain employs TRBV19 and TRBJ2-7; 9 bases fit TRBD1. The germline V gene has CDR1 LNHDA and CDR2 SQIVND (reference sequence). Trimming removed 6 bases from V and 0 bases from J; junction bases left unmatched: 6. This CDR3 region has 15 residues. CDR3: CASSRDRASSYEQYF. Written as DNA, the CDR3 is TGTGCCAGTAGCCGGGACAGGGCGAGCTCCTACGAGCAGTACTTC.

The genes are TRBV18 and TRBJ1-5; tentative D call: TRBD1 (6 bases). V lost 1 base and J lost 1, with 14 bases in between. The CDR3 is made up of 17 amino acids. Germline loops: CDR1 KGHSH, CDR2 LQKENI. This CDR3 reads CASSPQVAGVSNQPQHF. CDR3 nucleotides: TGTGCCAGCTCACCACAGGTTGCAGGGGTGAGCAATCAGCCCCAGCATTTT.